This TCR beta chain comes out of a study of blood T cell repertoires in COVID-19. Study-level background: Whether acute or convalescent, the COVID-19 samples came from the United States, Italy and Spain. Nucleic acid was either cDNA or gDNA, and it came from T cells, B-cell-depleted T cells, or PBMCs.

Authors' analysis steps: Amplification of reference gene primers provided the estimated nucleated cell counts. Profiled with immunoSEQ multiplex PCR; TCRdb holds only in-frame clones, not every one. V, J and clone size were drawn from that table, and D and trimming were deduced from the DNA. This table holds 60,000 to 90,000 clones, over 80% found once. This receptor was taken from a man aged 50 to 60 with acute or convalescent COVID-19. The material sequenced was peripheral blood.

In DNA, the CDR3 is TGTGCCAGCAAAGGACTAGCGGGGGGCACAGATACGCAGTATTTT. Translated, it gives CASKGLAGGTDTQYF. The genes are TRBV6-4 and TRBJ2-3, with 13 bases matching TRBD2. V shed 7 bases, J shed 1 base, and the junction held 2 bases outside the gene matches. Germline V gene sequence: CDR1 MRHNA, CDR2 SNTAGT. The CDR3 runs 15 residues.